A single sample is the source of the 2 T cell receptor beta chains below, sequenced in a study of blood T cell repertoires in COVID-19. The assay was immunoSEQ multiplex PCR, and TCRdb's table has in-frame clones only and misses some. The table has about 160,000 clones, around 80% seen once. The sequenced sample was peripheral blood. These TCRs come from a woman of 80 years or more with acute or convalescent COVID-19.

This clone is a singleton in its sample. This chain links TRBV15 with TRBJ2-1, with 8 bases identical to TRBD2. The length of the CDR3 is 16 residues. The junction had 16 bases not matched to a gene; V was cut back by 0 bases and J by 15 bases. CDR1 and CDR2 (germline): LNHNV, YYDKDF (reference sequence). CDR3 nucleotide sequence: TGTGCCACCAGCAGAGAGGGTGAACCGGGAGGGGGAAAGGGGTTCTTC. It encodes CATSREGEPGGGKGFF.

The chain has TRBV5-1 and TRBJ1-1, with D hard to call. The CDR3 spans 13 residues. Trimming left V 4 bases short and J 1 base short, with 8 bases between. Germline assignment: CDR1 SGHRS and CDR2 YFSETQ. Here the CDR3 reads CASSPRQNTEAFF. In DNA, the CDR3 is TGCGCCAGCAGCCCGCGACAGAACACTGAAGCTTTCTTT.